The clone carrying this T cell receptor beta chain has a count of ten or more. At one boundary the junction diverges from the germline segment, which might be a read error. This CDR3 is 15 amino acids long. This entry belongs to a study of Graves' ophthalmopathy and Graves' hyperthyroidism. Study at large: Peripheral blood was gathered at the point of initial diagnosis, before any treatment started.

RNA transcripts served as template for amplifying TCR beta CDR3 sequences. First-round RT-PCR with HTBI primers preceded a second-round multiplex PCR. MiXCR, run by TCRdb on the multiplex PCR reads, gives a single entry per CDR3 protein. The table lists some 370,000 distinct CDR3 sequences, about a sixth of them singletons. Excluded: other autoimmune disease, uncontrolled infection, pregnancy or lactation. The specimen sequenced was peripheral blood. This receptor was obtained from an adult woman with stable Graves' hyperthyroidism. This rearrangement joins TRBV6-7 to TRBJ2-6, with D uncertain. TRBV6-7 is assigned to the ORF class and has an uncertain function. The CDR3 reads CASSYSGSRANVLTF. In nucleotides, the CDR3 is TGTGCCAGCAGTTACTCGGGCTCTAGGGCCAACGTCCTGACTTTC.